Listed below are T cell receptor beta chains from one sample, sequenced in a study of T cell responses to AZD1222 COVID-19 vaccine. The method was immunoSEQ multiplex PCR; TCRdb's version includes in-frame clones alone and lacks a portion of them. The sample holds more than 100,000 clones, roughly nine tenths seen once. The source was peripheral blood, collected on day 0 of AZD1222 vaccination. These receptors were collected from an adult in good health. Each CDR3 is given with its conserved first and last residue. The D gene is left open where the match is weak. Expanded clones get a size class; other rows say once, few or many, or leave the size out.

>TRBV11-2|-|once|TRBJ2-3
TGTGCCAGCAACCAATACGGGGAATTGCAGTATTTT
CASNQYGELQYF
>TRBV2|-|-|TRBJ1-5
TGTGCCAGCAGTGCCAGGGGACAACGCCAGCATTTT
CASSARGQRQHF
>TRBV11-2|-|once|TRBJ1-2
TGTGCCAGCAGCTTAGTGTCGGGTCCCGGTGGCGGCTACACCTTC
CASSLVSGPGGGYTF
>TRBV9|TRBD2|-|TRBJ2-3
TGTGCCAGCAGCCCACCACTAGCGGGGAACACAGATACGCAGTATTTT
CASSPPLAGNTDTQYF
>TRBV27|TRBD1|-|TRBJ2-7
TGTGCCAGCACCTACAGGGGCGAGCAGTACTTC
CASTYRGEQYF
>TRBV11-3|-|-|TRBJ2-7
TGTGCCAGCAGCTCTCCTGGCTACGAGCAGTACTTC
CASSSPGYEQYF
>TRBV19|TRBD1|-|TRBJ2-7
TGTGCCAGTACCCCGGGACAGGGTCCCTACGAGCAGTACTTC
CASTPGQGPYEQYF
>TRBV7-9|-|-|TRBJ2-1
TGTGCCAGCAGCTCCGGGACACCCTACAATGAGCAGTTCTTC
CASSSGTPYNEQFF
>TRBV28|-|-|TRBJ1-4
TGTGCCAGCAGTTTACAGACACCGGCGGGTGAAAAACTGTTTTTT
CASSLQTPAGEKLFF
>TRBV7-2|TRBD1|once|TRBJ1-1
TGTGCCAGCAGCGGACAGGGGGGGACTGAAGCTTTCTTT
CASSGQGGTEAFF
>TRBV2|-|-|TRBJ2-2
TGTGCCAGCAGTGAATGGGACACCTCAAACACCGGGGAGCTGTTTTTT
CASSEWDTSNTGELFF
>TRBV18|-|-|TRBJ1-4
TGTGCCAGCTCACCATCTCCTGCAACTAATGAAAAACTGTTTTTT
CASSPSPATNEKLFF
>TRBV14|TRBD1|-|TRBJ2-5
TGTGCCAGCAGCCCAGGGGGTACCGTACAAGAGACCCAGTACTTC
CASSPGGTVQETQYF
>TRBV28|-|-|TRBJ1-2
TGTGCCAGCAGTCTGGGACTGGTCTATGGCTACACCTTC
CASSLGLVYGYTF
>TRBV24-1|-|-|TRBJ2-3
TGTGCCACCGCCCCGGCACAGGGCGCAGATACGCAGTATTTT
CATAPAQGADTQYF
>TRBV30|TRBD1|-|TRBJ1-5
TGTGCCTGGAGCGGCTTTAGGGACAGCCTTTATAGCAATCAGCCCCAGCATTTT
CAWSGFRDSLYSNQPQHF
>TRBV5-5|TRBD1|-|TRBJ1-6
TGTGCCAGCAGTACAGGGGAAAATTCACCCCTCCACTTT
CASSTGENSPLHF
>TRBV3-1/TRBV3-2|-|-|TRBJ2-3
TGTGCCAGCAGCCAAGCTGATACGCAGTATTTT
CASSQADTQYF
>TRBV29-1|-|few|TRBJ2-7
TGCAGCGCCCGGGACACCTTCTCCTACGAGCAGTACTTC
CSARDTFSYEQYF
>TRBV15|-|-|TRBJ1-5
TGTGCCACCAGCAGTGCCCCTTCGTACAATCAGCCCCAGCATTTT
CATSSAPSYNQPQHF
>TRBV6-1|TRBD1|-|TRBJ1-1
TGTGCCAGCAGGGAAGGGACAGGGGGCCCGGTATATACTGAAGCTTTCTTT
CASREGTGGPVYTEAFF
>TRBV25-1|TRBD1|-|TRBJ2-5
TGTGCCAGCGGAGATCCGACAGGGTCGGAGACCCAGTACTTC
CASGDPTGSETQYF
>TRBV7-9|-|-|TRBJ2-7
TGTGCCAGCAGCCCGGGAGCTAGCGCATCCTACGAGCAGTACTTC
CASSPGASASYEQYF
>TRBV7-7|-|-|TRBJ2-1
TGTGCCAGCAGCTTAGCAGGGGCCTACAATGAGCAGTTCTTC
CASSLAGAYNEQFF
>TRBV25-1|TRBD2|-|TRBJ2-1
TGTGCCAGCAAGCGGGGCTGGTCGGATGAGCAGTTCTTC
CASKRGWSDEQFF
>TRBV21-1|-|-|TRBJ1-4
TGTGCCAGCAGCAAAGCGCTTGAGGGGGAGAATGAAAAACTGTTTTTT
CASSKALEGENEKLFF
>TRBV3-1/TRBV3-2|-|-|TRBJ2-1
TGTGCCAGCAGCCAATCAGACTCAGGGGTCCGTGAGCAGTTCTTC
CASSQSDSGVREQFF
>TRBV19|TRBD2|-|TRBJ2-7
TGTGCCAGTAGAAGTGTTGGGACTAGCGGAACCTACGAGCAGTACTTC
CASRSVGTSGTYEQYF
>TRBV15|-|few|TRBJ1-2
TGTGCCACCAGCAGAGCTTTGAGCACTAACTATGGCTACACCTTC
CATSRALSTNYGYTF
>TRBV11-3|-|-|TRBJ2-1
TGTGCCAGCAGCTTCAGGGCGGGCTCCTACAATGAGCAGTTCTTC
CASSFRAGSYNEQFF
>TRBV7-9|TRBD1|-|TRBJ1-1
TGTGCCAGCAGCCCTAGAAGGGGGCTAAGTCGTACTGAAGCTTTCTTT
CASSPRRGLSRTEAFF
>TRBV9|-|-|TRBJ1-3
TGTGCCAGCAGCGTAGGGCAGGGGCGACGTTTCTCTGGAAACACCATATATTTT
CASSVGQGRRFSGNTIYF
>TRBV11-2|TRBD2|-|TRBJ2-3
TGTGCCAGCAGCTTGAGAGCGGGGGGGCTACATAGCACAGATACGCAGTATTTT
CASSLRAGGLHSTDTQYF
>TRBV7-2|-|-|TRBJ1-2
TGTGCCAGCAGCTTAGAAGGAGGGTCAAATGGCTACACCTTC
CASSLEGGSNGYTF
>TRBV6-5|-|-|TRBJ1-6
TGTGCCAGCAGTTCCAAATCGATGTATAATTCACCCCTCCACTTT
CASSSKSMYNSPLHF
>TRBV5-4|-|once|TRBJ1-2
TGTGCCAGCAGCCGAAGCAGGGAGGACTATGGCTACACCTTC
CASSRSREDYGYTF
>TRBV5-1|-|-|TRBJ2-5
TGCGCCAGCAGCTTGGGGGGAACTCAAGAGACCCAGTACTTC
CASSLGGTQETQYF
>TRBV3-1/TRBV3-2|-|-|TRBJ2-2
TGTGCCACCCTCAGAGACACCGGGGAGCTGTTTTTT
CATLRDTGELFF